This TCR beta chain was found in a study of OX40 agonist ivuxolimab in advanced cancers. Study summary: Age averaged about 66 years (range about 23 to 80), and 82.7% were male.

Measured with immunoSEQ multiplex PCR; TCRdb has only the in-frame clones, and not every one. The sample has 90,000 to 100,000 clones; 90% to 95% are singletons. From germline, CDR1 is MGHRA and CDR2 YSYEKL. The CDR3 has 15 residues. Trimming removed 2 bases from V and 8 bases from J, with 16 bases in between. The receptor was derived from an adult with an advanced solid tumor such as melanoma, head and neck, liver or kidney cancer. This sample comprised CD4+ or CD8+ T cells sorted from blood, obtained in a trial of the OX40 agonist ivuxolimab. This chain uses TRBV4-1 with TRBJ2-1, with D perhaps TRBD2 (6 bases). CDR3 bases: TGCGCCAGCAGCCAAACGGGACTCCCAGTGGATGAGCAGTTCTTC. It is translated as CASSQTGLPVDEQFF.